The rows below give T cell receptor beta chains drawn from one sample of a study of T cell responses to AZD1222 COVID-19 vaccine. The method was immunoSEQ multiplex PCR; TCRdb's version includes in-frame clones alone and lacks a portion of them. The table lists 120,000 or so clones, 92% of them singletons. The sample here was peripheral blood, taken on day 0 of AZD1222 vaccination. Receptors originate from an adult in good health. Both conserved end residues are part of each CDR3. A D gene is named only where the DNA matches it firmly. Only some rows state a clone size, as once, few, many or a class for expanded clones.

size,J,V,D,DNA,CDR3
NA,TRBJ1-5,TRBV21-1,NA,TGTGCCAGCATTTTGTGGCCCCAGCATTTT,CASILWPQHF
NA,TRBJ1-3,TRBV6-6,NA,TGTGCCAGCAGTCACTATATAGCGGACTCTGGAAACACCATATATTTT,CASSHYIADSGNTIYF
once,TRBJ2-2,TRBV19,TRBD2,TGTGCCAGTAGTATTACCGGGCGGGGGAGCACCGGGGAGCTGTTTTTT,CASSITGRGSTGELFF
once,TRBJ1-1,TRBV7-9,TRBD1,TGTGCCAGCAGCTTGGGGACAGGCACTGAAGCTTTCTTT,CASSLGTGTEAFF
NA,TRBJ1-1,TRBV4-1,TRBD1,TGCGCCAGCAGCCAAGGACAGGGGGCAACTCAGCTCGTCGCTGAAGCTTTCTTT,CASSQGQGATQLVAEAFF
NA,TRBJ1-6,TRBV19,NA,TGTGCCAGTAGTCCCCGGGGAGACAATTCACCCCTCCACTTT,CASSPRGDNSPLHF
NA,TRBJ1-2,TRBV6-5,NA,TGTGCCACCCGTTGGACGGATGGCTACACCTTC,CATRWTDGYTF
NA,TRBJ1-1,TRBV7-3,NA,TGTGCCAGCAGCTTAAGCGGGCAGATGAACACTGAAGCTTTCTTT,CASSLSGQMNTEAFF
NA,TRBJ2-1,TRBV6-2/TRBV6-3,NA,TGTGCCAGCAGTTACAGGGCTAGCTCGGACAATGAGCAGTTCTTC,CASSYRASSDNEQFF
NA,TRBJ1-1,TRBV5-1,TRBD1,TGCGCCAGCAGCACCGGACAGGGGTCCACTGAAGCTTTCTTT,CASSTGQGSTEAFF
NA,TRBJ2-3,TRBV18,TRBD1,TGTGCCAGCTCAGCCCGGGACAGCCTGACAGATACGCAGTATTTT,CASSARDSLTDTQYF
NA,TRBJ1-3,TRBV3-1/TRBV3-2,NA,TGTGCCAGCAGCCCGAGGACCTCTGGAAACACCATATATTTT,CASSPRTSGNTIYF
NA,TRBJ1-1,TRBV19,NA,TGTGCCAGTAAGGGCTTACCCATGAACACTGAAGCTTTCTTT,CASKGLPMNTEAFF
NA,TRBJ1-2,TRBV4-1,NA,TGCGCCAGCAGCCAAGCATTAGTTTTTTTAGACTATGGCTACACCTTC,CASSQALVFLDYGYTF
NA,TRBJ1-2,TRBV5-1,NA,TGCGCCAGCAGCTTCTCCCTTCAGAGTAACTATGGCTACACCTTC,CASSFSLQSNYGYTF
NA,TRBJ2-3,TRBV7-8,NA,TGTGCCAGCAGCCTAGAAGGGGGGGCCTCCACAGATACGCAGTATTTT,CASSLEGGASTDTQYF
NA,TRBJ1-3,TRBV10-1,NA,TGCGCCAGCAGTGATAGAATATCTGGAAACACCATATATTTT,CASSDRISGNTIYF
NA,TRBJ2-2,TRBV7-2,TRBD2,TGTGCCAGCAGCTTATCGACTAGCGGGAACACCGGGGAGCTGTTTTTT,CASSLSTSGNTGELFF
NA,TRBJ2-7,TRBV7-6,NA,TGTGCCAGCAGCTTAGCGGGCAGCCTAAAAGCCTACGAGCAGTACTTC,CASSLAGSLKAYEQYF
once,TRBJ2-1,TRBV9,TRBD2,TGTGCCAGCAGCGTAGCGGACGGGAGGACCACAATGATGCAGTTCTTC,CASSVADGRTTMMQFF
NA,TRBJ2-1,TRBV9,NA,TGTGCCAGCAGCGCCCCGCCGGGGAACAATGAGCAGTTCTTC,CASSAPPGNNEQFF
NA,TRBJ1-5,TRBV6-2/TRBV6-3,NA,TGTGCCAGCAGTTACGATGTTACAGGGAGAGCGAATCAGCCCCAGCATTTT,CASSYDVTGRANQPQHF
NA,TRBJ1-1,TRBV7-9,TRBD1,TGTGCCAGCAGCCTCGACAGGGGCATGAACACTGAAGCTTTCTTT,CASSLDRGMNTEAFF
NA,TRBJ1-1,TRBV18,TRBD1,TGTGCCAGCTCACCAAGGGACAGCCCTGAAGCTTTCTTT,CASSPRDSPEAFF
NA,TRBJ2-7,TRBV28,NA,TGTGCCAGCAGTTTGTCCACAGTCACCTACGAGCAGTACTTC,CASSLSTVTYEQYF
NA,TRBJ2-6,TRBV27,NA,TGTGCCAGCAGTTTAAATCTTCTGTCCTCTGGGGCCAACGTCCTGACTTTC,CASSLNLLSSGANVLTF
NA,TRBJ2-3,TRBV2,NA,TGTGCCAGCAGTTTACTGTCATCTAGCACAGATACGCAGTATTTT,CASSLLSSSTDTQYF
NA,TRBJ1-1,TRBV7-9,NA,TGTGCCAGCAGCTCAGGGTCCTTTACAGGGTGGGGTGACACTGAAGCTTTCTTT,CASSSGSFTGWGDTEAFF